The clone carrying this T cell receptor beta chain was observed once. This CDR3 comprises 15 residues. The germline V and J ends were trimmed by 4 bases and 0 bases, with 10 bases remaining between them. CDR1 and CDR2 from the germline V gene are SNHLY and FYNNEI. This sample was included in a study of blood T cells in healthy people across ages. Together with a sample-barcoded 5' primer, a J-beta primer mix was included in a second PCR lasting 7 to 11 cycles. TCRdb re-analysed the 5' RACE reads in MiXCR, keeping a single row per CDR3 protein. The data hold some 1.5 million distinct CDR3 sequences, with about 30% observed a single time.

The rearrangement uses TRBV2 and TRBJ1-5; D gene uncertain. This TCR derives from a woman in her twenties or thirties in good health. The specimen was blood. The CDR3 sequence is CASSADGHSNQPQHF. CDR3 nucleotide sequence: TGTGCCAGCAGTGCGGACGGTCATAGCAATCAGCCCCAGCATTTT.